This record concerns one TCR beta chain sequence. Its antigen target is currently unknown. It has no much larger one-base neighbor in the sample; base qualities were not kept. TCR CDR3 regions were amplified from genomic DNA by multiplex PCR using the deep immunoSEQ assay. For each cell subset, the extracted genomic DNA was distributed evenly across all wells of several immunoSEQ 96-well plates, and each plate served as one replicate. Each replicate PCR for sorted subsets received about 180 ng genomic DNA, equal to 30,000 or so T cell genomes. Purified libraries were measured with a Qubit 3.0 fluorometer, size-checked on a Bioanalyzer 2100, and measured again with the KAPA Library Quantification kit. Every immunoSEQ 96-well plate was sequenced on a dedicated single-read 150-cycle Illumina NextSeq 550 flow cell. The authors processed their data as follows. The immunoSEQ output contained only junctional sequences without quality scores, so filtering could not match that applied to full-length reads. To assign V/J genes and CDR3, sequences were annotated using PyIR, a Python wrapper for IgBLAST v1.9, with IMGT germline references. Reads with weak V/J assignments (E-value above 1e-6), missing CDR3, stop codons, out-of-frame junctions, or ambiguous translated residues were removed. V3J clonotypes were defined as sequences sharing the same inferred V gene, J gene, and CDR3 amino acid sequence. Percentage overlap between repertoires was computed as shared unique clonotypes divided by the size of the smaller repertoire. Richness of each repertoire was evaluated using RTK rarefaction, the Chao1 estimator, and Recon v2.1 estimates of unobserved clonotypes. Generation probabilities were computed with OLGA for all TCRbeta clonotypes obtained by the gDNA method from several donors. TCRdb mirrors the immuneACCESS table, restricted to in-frame sequences. Some clones are absent from its copies; in checked studies, under half trace to an unresolved V gene, and the reason for the others is unknown. Clonal size and the V and J genes are those of that table, whereas D and trimming came from the DNA. Within this sample are about 580,000 clones, with roughly 98% of them counted one time only. In total, the top ten clones hold approximately 0.3% of the sample.

This sample is part of a study of shared clonotypes between healthy human individuals (dated by TCRdb to about 2020). For the study in its entirety: A couple of women and three men aged 18 to 49 years were included in the cohort. To increase sequencing depth and limit assay-specific biases, different laboratories used diverse techniques to prepare libraries and sequence TCR repertoires. To estimate repertoire size and how much clonotype sharing occurs between individuals, the study deeply sequenced the blood TCR repertoires of five healthy adults. For each donor, three plates each were used for CD4 naive and CD4 memory, two plates were used for CD8 naive, and one plate was used for CD8 memory. Between about 0.8 and 9.5 billion PBMCs per donor were obtained by leukapheresis.

What the study reported, not specific to this receptor: Based on pairwise subsampling, the degree of clonotype sharing among donors was expected to be affected by sequencing depth. Larger estimated clonotype richness was generally found for naive subsets than for memory subsets. Even with the large sequencing depth, rarefaction of the sorted-subset datasets indicated that sequencing was incomplete. Across four donors, approximately 5% of naive CD4, around 3.5% of naive CD8, 2% to 2.5% of memory CD4, and about 0.4% of memory CD8 clonotypes were shared. Compared with non-shared clonotypes, the clonotypes found in all four sorted-subset donors had higher generation probabilities. The genetic and exposure-history diversity represented was limited by the small number of donors. Sampling was limited to blood, and TCR repertoires in tissue likely differ from TCR repertoires in blood.

CD8 naive samples were obtained by positive selection for CCR7 among CD45RO-negative cells, yielding a CD45RA+CCR7+ population from which TemRA cells were excluded. The donors were healthy, HIV-negative adults with no recently reported acute infections or vaccinations. Only Caucasian adults living in Nashville, Tennessee, USA were represented among the donors. Blood was collected by leukapheresis, and PBMCs were isolated by Ficoll-Histopaque density gradient centrifugation and then cryopreserved in liquid nitrogen vapor phase. Analytical flow cytometry was used to check the purity and quantity of each magnetically sorted T cell population. Genomic DNA was isolated from every sorted fraction and measured by UV absorbance on a Nanodrop 2000c. Taken from cysteine to phenylalanine, the CDR3 has 13 residues. Only the CDR3 part of the read is kept: 39 bases, read in frame from the first base. As encoded in the germline V gene (reference sequence), CDR1 is SEHNR while CDR2 is FQNEAQ. V lost 7 bases and J lost 0 bases; the stretch between them is 10 bases long.

Recombination joined TRBV7-9 with TRBJ2-7; a confident D gene designation cannot be given. Material for sequencing was naive CD8+ T cells sorted from blood. The cell subset or site label of this sample denotes: CD45RA+CCR7+. The TCR was taken from a man aged 25 to 40 in good health. The CDR3 protein is CASTPATSYEQYF. The DNA reads as follows: TGTGCCAGCACCCCCGCGACCTCCTACGAGCAGTACTTC.